Below are 25 T cell receptor beta chains sequenced from a single sample in a study of CD8 T cells in ankylosing spondylitis. Study-level results: One TCR beta motif, made up of about 8 highly homologous variants, appeared characteristic of ankylosing spondylitis blood.

Antigens of these TCRs are unknown. TCRdb re-called the 5' RACE reads with MiXCR, one entry per CDR3 protein. The table includes about 220,000 distinct CDR3 sequences, approximately 16% detected once. Material: blood, either unsorted or a sorted T cell fraction (not recorded which). The source is a male donor with ankylosing spondylitis.

This clonotype was seen a handful of times. The chain combines TRBV5-1 with TRBJ1-4; perhaps TRBD1 as D (5 bases). CDR1 and CDR2 (germline): SGHRS, YFSETQ. The CDR3 totals 15 residues. The V and J ends lost 4 bases and 7 bases respectively, with 17 bases between them. CDR3 nucleotides: TGCGCCAGCAGCCTCAGACAGAGTGGCGTTGAAAAACTGTTTTTT. Amino acids: CASSLRQSGVEKLFF.

The rearrangement uses TRBV7-9 and TRBJ2-7; 9 bases are shared with TRBD1. V dropped 1 base and J dropped 5; count of bases not matched to a gene: 6. The CDR3 is 15 amino acids. Germline V gene sequence: CDR1 SEHNR, CDR2 FQNEAQ (reference sequence). CDR3 sequence (DNA): TGTGCCAGCAGCTTAGTTGGGACAGGGTTGGACGAGCAGTACTTC. This sequence encodes CASSLVGTGLDEQYF.

V is TRBV6-1 and J is TRBJ2-2, with D perhaps matching TRBD2 (5 bases). Per the germline V gene, CDR1 is MNHNS and CDR2 is SASEGT. The V end lost 5 bases, the J end lost 7 bases, and 11 bases lay between the germline ends. The CDR3 is 13 residues long. CDR3 nucleotides: TGTGCCAGCAGTCCACCGGGAAACGGGGAGCTGTTTTTT. Residues: CASSPPGNGELFF.

The chain combines TRBV20-1 with TRBJ1-1, with TRBD1 as a possible D gene (6 bases). The V gene lost 6 bases and the J gene lost 5 bases, with 16 bases spanning the gap. This CDR3 is built from 13 residues. Per the germline V gene, CDR1 is DFQATT and CDR2 is SNEGSKA (reference sequence). CDR3 sequence: CSAGGGGSTEAFF. CDR3 nucleotides: TGCAGTGCCGGTGGAGGGGGGAGTACTGAAGCTTTCTTT.

V and J are TRBV7-2 and TRBJ2-1; 10 nucleotides align to TRBD2. Germline trimming cut 5 bases from V and 8 bases from J; bases unmatched to any gene: 15. Germline loops: CDR1 SGHTA, CDR2 FQGNSA. This CDR3 comprises 17 residues. The CDR3 sequence is CASSPPGASGSLYEQFF. DNA for the CDR3: TGTGCCAGCAGCCCTCCAGGGGCTAGCGGGAGTTTATATGAGCAGTTCTTC.

V is TRBV6-5 and J is TRBJ2-2, with D unresolved. Germline loops: CDR1 MNHEY, CDR2 SVGAGI. With 0 bases removed from V and 2 bases from J, the gap between germline ends came to 4 bases. The CDR3 has 14 residues. The CDR3 here is CASSYSPNTGELFF. The CDR3 bases are TGTGCCAGCAGTTACTCACCCAACACCGGGGAGCTGTTTTTT.

Concerning this clonotype itself: The germline gene is not matched at one end of the junction; a read error may be the cause. The V call is TRBV12-3 or TRBV12-4, the J call TRBJ2-7; 10 nucleotides match TRBD2. This CDR3 contains 18 residues. CDR3 protein: CTSSNLRPSGGLSYEQYF. CDR3 nucleotides: TGTACCAGCAGCAATCTTCGTCCTAGCGGGGGCCTCTCCTACGAGCAGTACTTC.

This clonotype qualifies as medium-sized. CDR3 sequence (DNA): TGTGCCAGCAGCTTAGGGGCAGGGGTCGAAAAACTGTTTTTT. Protein sequence: CASSLGAGVEKLFF. The V call is TRBV7-8, the J call TRBJ1-4; tentative D call: TRBD1 (6 bases). The CDR3 consists of 14 residues. V lost 1 base and J lost 8, with 11 bases in between. CDR1 and CDR2 from the germline V gene are SGHVS and FQNEAQ.

This clonotype was detected only a few times. At one boundary the junction diverges from the germline segment, which might be a read error. The chain employs TRBV7-7 and TRBJ2-2, with TRBD2 matching over 10 bases. The CDR3 consists of 18 residues. The germline CDR1 and CDR2 sequences are SSHAT and FNYEAQ (reference sequence). CDR3 region: CASSQLAGGPLNTGELFF. The CDR3 region has the DNA TGTGCTAGCAGTCAATTAGCGGGGGGACCCCTTAACACCGGGGAGCTGTTTTTT.

This clonotype was seen a handful of times. This sequence joins TRBV4-3 and TRBJ2-1; D unresolved. The CDR3 totals 16 residues. V dropped 0 bases and J dropped 2 bases, with 11 bases sitting between them. Per germline, CDR1 LGHNA and CDR2 YSLEER. The CDR3 sequence: CASSQDVGLPYNEQFF. CDR3 bases: TGCGCCAGCAGCCAAGATGTTGGTCTACCCTACAATGAGCAGTTCTTC.

This clonotype was seen a handful of times. The V and J genes are TRBV7-3 and TRBJ2-1, with TRBD2 as a possible D gene (5 bases). CDR1 SGHTA and CDR2 FQGTGA come from the germline V gene. This CDR3 is 14 amino acids long. Trimming took 5 bases from V and 8 from J, leaving 16 bases between them. The CDR3 DNA is TGTGCCAGCAGCCTCGAGCTAGCCGCGGATGAGCAGTTCTTC. This sequence encodes CASSLELAADEQFF. Variable domain in full (rest from reference TRBV7-3 and TRBJ2-1): GAGVSQTPSNKVTEKGKYVELRCDPISGHTALYWYRQSLGQGPEFLIYFQGTGAADDSGLPNDRFFAVRPEGSVSTLKIQRTERGDSAVYLCASSLELAADEQFFGPGTRLTVL.

The V and J genes are TRBV30 and TRBJ2-6, with D hard to call. CDR1 is GTSNPN, CDR2 SVGIG, per germline (reference sequence). This CDR3 contains 14 residues. Trimming shortened V by 2 bases and J by 1 base, and 6 bases separated the two germline ends. The CDR3 spells CAWSQGSGANVLTF. The CDR3 DNA reads as TGTGCCTGGAGTCAAGGGTCTGGGGCCAACGTCCTGACTTTC.

The chain couples TRBV30 to TRBJ2-7, with D uncertain. Trimming pared 1 base from V and 0 bases from J, leaving 4 bases between. The CDR3 has 12 amino acids. CDR1 GTSNPN and CDR2 SVGIG come from the germline V gene (reference sequence). CDR3 sequence reads: CAWSDVSYEQYF. Written as DNA, the CDR3 is TGTGCCTGGAGTGATGTCTCCTACGAGCAGTACTTC.

A few counts support this clonotype. The chain couples TRBV7-9 to TRBJ1-1; possible D gene TRBD1, 5 bases. Germline V gives CDR1 SEHNR, CDR2 FQNEAQ (reference sequence). The CDR3 totals 17 residues. V was cut by 2 bases and J by 1 base, with 17 bases left in between. The CDR3 region is CASSLLVGGPTNTEAFF. The CDR3 bases are TGTGCCAGCAGCTTATTAGTTGGGGGACCGACGAACACTGAAGCTTTCTTT.

J is TRBJ1-2 and V is TRBV12-3 or TRBV12-4; 9 nucleotides agree with TRBD1. The CDR3 has 13 amino acids. Trimming cost V 5 bases and J 3 bases; bases outside gene matches: 1. This CDR3 reads CASSGTGHYGYTF. CDR3 nucleotides: TGTGCCAGCAGTGGGACAGGGCACTATGGCTACACCTTC.

This chain links TRBV7-8 with TRBJ2-1; 10 bases are a match to TRBD2. The germline CDR1 and CDR2 sequences are SGHVS and FQNEAQ. The length of the CDR3 is 15 residues. J was trimmed by 5 bases and V by 5 bases; bases with no gene match: 6. Here the CDR3 DNA reads TGTGCCAGCAGCGAGGGACTAGCGCCTAACAATGAGCAGTTCTTC. It encodes CASSEGLAPNNEQFF.

This clonotype was counted between two and nine times. The rearrangement links TRBV27 to TRBJ2-7; D gene unclear. The length of the CDR3 is 13 residues. Germline V gene data show CDR1 as MNHEY and CDR2 as SMNVEV (reference sequence). Trimming removed 0 bases at V and 3 bases at J, with 6 bases between. The CDR3 region has the DNA TGTGCCAGCAGTTTATCCCCAAACTACGAGCAGTACTTC. This translates into CASSLSPNYEQYF.

This chain links TRBV6-4 with TRBJ1-1; 8 bases fit TRBD1. The CDR3 runs 14 residues. J lost 6 bases, V lost 4 bases, and 7 bases had no gene match. CDR1 and CDR2 (germline): MRHNA, SNTAGT. CDR3: CASSGGQGRPEAFF. The CDR3 region has the DNA TGTGCCAGCAGTGGCGGACAGGGTCGCCCTGAAGCTTTCTTT.

V is TRBV7-2 and J is TRBJ2-1; D not certain. Per germline, CDR1 SGHTA and CDR2 FQGNSA. The CDR3 has 13 amino acids. Trimming left V 2 bases short and J 8 bases short, with 10 bases between. The CDR3 DNA reads TGTGCCAGCAGCTTATACTATGGCGATGAGCAGTTCTTC. It yields the protein CASSLYYGDEQFF.

This clonotype occurred many times. This rearrangement joins TRBV13 to TRBJ2-5; D call uncertain. This CDR3 is 13 amino acids long. V dropped 8 bases and J dropped 5 bases, with 15 bases sitting between them. Germline assignment: CDR1 PRHDT and CDR2 FYEKMQ (reference sequence). CDR3 amino acids: CASRQGVGETQYF. The CDR3 DNA is TGTGCCAGCCGCCAAGGAGTGGGCGAGACCCAGTACTTC.

The chain carries TRBV4-1 and TRBJ1-2; TRBD1 matches 7 bases. Per the germline V gene, CDR1 is MGHRA and CDR2 is YSYEKL. After removal of 1 base from V and 4 bases from J, the junction contained 3 bases not matched to a gene. The CDR3 loop spans 14 amino acids. The CDR3 reads CASSQAGTVYGYTF. The CDR3 nucleotides read TGCGCCAGCAGCCAAGCCGGGACAGTCTATGGCTACACCTTC.

This clonotype has only a few counts. The chain recombines TRBV19 with TRBJ1-2; TRBD1 might be the D (6 bases). V lost 3 bases and J lost 8, with 10 bases in between. Germline CDR1 and CDR2: LNHDA and SQIVND (reference sequence). CDR3 length: 12 amino acids. The CDR3 nucleotides read TGTGCCAGTAGTATGGACAGCTTGGGCTACACCTTC. It translates to CASSMDSLGYTF.

V usage is TRBV12-3 or TRBV12-4 and J usage is TRBJ2-7, with no clear D. The CDR3 spans 12 residues. V gave up 5 bases and J gave up 5 bases, with 10 bases separating them. CDR3 residues: CASSPTGNEQYF. Written as DNA, the CDR3 is TGTGCCAGCAGTCCAACTGGAAACGAGCAGTACTTC.

This clonotype was seen only a few times. The rearrangement links TRBV4-2 to TRBJ2-2; no clear D. Trimming shortened V by 1 base and J by 6 bases, and 12 bases separated the two germline ends. The CDR3 is 15 residues long. Germline-derived CDR1 and CDR2 are LGHNA and YNFKEQ. This CDR3 reads CASSQAGSPAGELFF. In DNA, the CDR3 is TGTGCCAGCAGCCAAGCCGGGTCTCCCGCCGGGGAGCTGTTTTTT.

V usage is TRBV29-1 and J usage is TRBJ1-1; 9 nucleotides line up with TRBD1. The CDR3 consists of 21 residues. Germline V lookup: CDR1 SQVTM, CDR2 ANQGSEA. V shed 2 bases and J 1 base; nucleotides not matched to a gene: 23. The CDR3 region is CSVEPIQGAFEVPPSNTEAFF. The CDR3 bases are TGCAGCGTTGAACCAATACAGGGGGCTTTTGAGGTCCCCCCCTCGAACACTGAAGCTTTCTTT.